The entry that follows covers one T cell receptor (beta chain) sequence. What it binds is not known. TCRdb re-called the 5' RACE reads through MiXCR, storing one row per CDR3 protein. The data show around 530,000 distinct CDR3 sequences, with roughly 21% seen just once and about 8.2% held by the top ten. These data originate in a study of T-cell memory formation after mild COVID-19. The study's findings and limits: Day 15 to 85 contracting clones showed balanced CD4/CD8; later expanders leaned CD4+.

V was shortened by 3 bases and J by 5 bases, with 14 bases between the two germline ends. Germline assignment: CDR1 SEHNR and CDR2 FQNEAQ (reference sequence). The CDR3 is 15 amino acids. The genes are TRBV7-9 and TRBJ2-1, with D possibly being TRBD1 (5 bases). Sequenced material: PBMCs or a T cell subset sorted from them (not recorded which). The clonotype originates from an adult woman who had mild COVID-19 (a few samples of this study predate the infection). Cell type and time point are not known. DNA of the CDR3: TGTGCCAGCAGCTTCGTAACAGGACAAAACAATGAGCAGTTCTTC. Its protein is CASSFVTGQNNEQFF. The full variable domain, in which reference TRBV7-9 and TRBJ2-1 provide the parts outside the CDR3, is DTGVSQNPRHKITKRGQNVTFRCDPISEHNRLYWYRQTLGQGPEFLTYFQNEAQLEKSRLLSDRFSAERPKGSFSTLEIQRTEQGDSAMYLCASSFVTGQNNEQFFGPGTRLTVL.